This T cell receptor (beta chain) was obtained from a study of technical replicates of blood from several donors (dated by TCRdb to about 2017). The CDR3 covers 15 residues, taking in both the cysteine and the phenylalanine. Only the CDR3 DNA stays, 45 bases, in frame from base 1. Based on the germline V gene, the CDR1 and CDR2 sequences are SGDLS and YYNGEE. Clipping removes 4 bases from V and 3 bases from J, with 4 as the unmatched junction base count. The method was the immunoSEQ multiplex PCR assay. Drawn from immuneACCESS, this table holds only the in-frame rearrangements with V and J called that TCRdb kept. Clones are partly lost; checked studies trace under half to an unresolved V gene and leave the rest unexplained. Here the sample has under 90,000 clones; 80% to 95% occur a single time. The ten largest make up over 0.2% of the sample. As for this clone: No antigen is known for it. No much larger clone exists at a distance of one base, and base qualities are not known.

Material: T cells isolated from PBMCs. The source of this sequence is a human donor in good health. Rearrangement joined TRBV9 to TRBJ2-5; TRBD2 lines up with 12 middle nucleotides. CDR3 region: CASSRTSGAEETQYF. The DNA sequence is as follows: TGTGCCAGCAGCCGGACTAGCGGGGCTGAAGAGACCCAGTACTTC.